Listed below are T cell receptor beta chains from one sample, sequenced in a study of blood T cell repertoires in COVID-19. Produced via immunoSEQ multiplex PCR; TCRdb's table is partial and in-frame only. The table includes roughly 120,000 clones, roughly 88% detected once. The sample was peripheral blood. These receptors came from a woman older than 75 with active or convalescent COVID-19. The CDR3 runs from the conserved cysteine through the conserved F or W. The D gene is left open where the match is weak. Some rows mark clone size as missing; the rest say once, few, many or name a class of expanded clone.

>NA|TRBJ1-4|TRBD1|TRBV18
CASSPIEGQLNEKLFF
TGTGCCAGCTCACCCATAGAGGGACAGCTTAATGAAAAACTGTTTTTT
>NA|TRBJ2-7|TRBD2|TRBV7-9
CASRGIQTSGSYEQYF
TGTGCCAGCAGGGGAATACAGACTAGCGGGAGCTACGAGCAGTACTTC
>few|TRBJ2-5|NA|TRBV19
CASSITGTRETQYF
TGTGCCAGTAGTATAACAGGGACGCGGGAGACCCAGTACTTC
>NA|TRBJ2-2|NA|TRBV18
CASSNRDTGELFF
TGTGCCAGCTCAAACAGAGACACCGGGGAGCTGTTTTTT
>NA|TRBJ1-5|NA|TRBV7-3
CASSREGGAGQPQHF
TGTGCCAGCAGCCGTGAGGGGGGGGCAGGCCAGCCCCAGCATTTT
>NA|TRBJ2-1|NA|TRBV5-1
CASSLGGTSSYNEQFF
TGCGCCAGCAGCTTGGGAGGAACTAGCAGCTACAATGAGCAGTTCTTC
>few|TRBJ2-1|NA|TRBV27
CASSLSWGGNGNEQFF
TGTGCCAGCAGTTTATCTTGGGGCGGGAACGGGAATGAGCAGTTCTTC
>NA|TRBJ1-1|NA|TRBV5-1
CASSPITGNTEAFF
TGCGCCAGCAGCCCAATTACAGGCAACACTGAAGCTTTCTTT
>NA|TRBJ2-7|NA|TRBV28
CASSAGPGKRYF
TGTGCCAGCAGTGCCGGGCCCGGGAAACGCTACTTC
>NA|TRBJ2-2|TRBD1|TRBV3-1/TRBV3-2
CASGGRGTGELFF
TGTGCCAGCGGTGGCAGGGGGACCGGGGAGCTGTTTTTT
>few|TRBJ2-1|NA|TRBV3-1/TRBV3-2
CASSRESNEQFF
TGTGCCAGCAGTAGGGAGTCTAATGAGCAGTTCTTC
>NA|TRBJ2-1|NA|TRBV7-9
CASSLRGAGEGNEQFF
TGTGCCAGCAGCTTAAGGGGTGCAGGGGAAGGCAATGAGCAGTTCTTC
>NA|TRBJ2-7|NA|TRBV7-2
CASTLGMGTYEQYF
TGTGCCAGTACCCTCGGGATGGGTACCTACGAGCAGTACTTC
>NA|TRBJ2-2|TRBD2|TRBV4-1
CASSQGGFTGELFF
TGCGCCAGCAGCCAGGGGGGGTTCACCGGGGAGCTGTTTTTT
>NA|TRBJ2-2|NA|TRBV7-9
CASSFNSRGELFF
TGTGCCAGCAGCTTCAACAGTAGGGGGGAGCTGTTTTTT
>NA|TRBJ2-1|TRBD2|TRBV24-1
CATSETRAGTSNYNEQFF
TGTGCCACCAGTGAGACGAGGGCCGGGACTAGCAACTACAATGAGCAGTTCTTC
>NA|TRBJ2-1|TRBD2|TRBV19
CASLGQRGAPGSYNEQFF
TGTGCCAGTTTGGGACAGCGGGGGGCCCCCGGCTCCTACAATGAGCAGTTCTTC
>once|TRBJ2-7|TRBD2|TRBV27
CASGISGSIYEQYF
TGTGCCAGCGGGATTAGCGGGAGCATTTACGAGCAGTACTTC
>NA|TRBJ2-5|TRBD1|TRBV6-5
CATRDSEETQYF
TGTGCCACTAGGGACAGTGAAGAGACCCAGTACTTC
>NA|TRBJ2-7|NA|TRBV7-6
CASGGGGNPYEQYF
TGTGCCTCCGGCGGCGGGGGCAATCCCTACGAGCAGTACTTC
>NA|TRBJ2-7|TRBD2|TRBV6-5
CASSRGLAYEQYF
TGTGCCAGCAGTCGGGGACTAGCCTACGAGCAGTACTTC
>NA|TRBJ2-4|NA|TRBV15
CATSRDPHPENIQYF
TGTGCCACCAGCAGAGATCCCCACCCGGAAAACATTCAGTACTTC
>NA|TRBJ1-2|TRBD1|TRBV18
CASSPDRANYGYTF
TGTGCCAGCTCACCCGACAGGGCTAACTATGGCTACACCTTC
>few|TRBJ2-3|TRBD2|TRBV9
CASRAGLAEGHTQYF
TGTGCCAGCAGAGCCGGACTAGCGGAGGGGCATACGCAGTATTTT
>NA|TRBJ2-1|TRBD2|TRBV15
CATSRGSGLVSYNEQFF
TGTGCCACCAGCAGAGGTTCCGGACTAGTTTCCTACAATGAGCAGTTCTTC
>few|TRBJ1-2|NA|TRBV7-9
CASNPTLNYGYTF
TGTGCCAGCAACCCAACTCTGAACTATGGCTACACCTTC
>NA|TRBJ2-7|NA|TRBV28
CASSFRGGGRRHEQYF
TGTGCCAGCAGTTTTAGGGGGGGTGGTAGACGTCACGAGCAGTACTTC
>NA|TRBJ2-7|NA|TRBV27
CASSLGRSSYEQYF
TGTGCCAGCAGCTTAGGCAGAAGCTCCTACGAGCAGTACTTC
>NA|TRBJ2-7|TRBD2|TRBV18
CASSPPGLAGAPYEQYF
TGTGCCAGCTCACCACCGGGGCTAGCGGGAGCCCCCTACGAGCAGTACTTC
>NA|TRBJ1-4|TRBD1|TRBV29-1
CSVEGTGGSKKLFF
TGCAGCGTTGAGGGGACAGGGGGTTCGAAAAAACTGTTTTTT
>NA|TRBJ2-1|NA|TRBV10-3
CAIMTGLAYNEQFF
TGTGCCATCATGACAGGCTTAGCCTACAATGAGCAGTTCTTC
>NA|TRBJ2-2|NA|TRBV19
CATETGNTGELFF
TGTGCCACAGAGACAGGCAACACCGGGGAGCTGTTTTTT
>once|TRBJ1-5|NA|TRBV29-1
CSARNRDQPQHF
TGCAGCGCCCGTAACAGGGATCAGCCCCAGCATTTT
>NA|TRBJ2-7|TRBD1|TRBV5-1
CASSSPGQGSHEQYF
TGCGCCAGCAGCTCGCCGGGACAGGGGTCCCACGAGCAGTACTTC
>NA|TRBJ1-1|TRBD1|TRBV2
CAGATGGGTEAFF
TGTGCCGGAGCGACAGGGGGAGGGACTGAAGCTTTCTTT
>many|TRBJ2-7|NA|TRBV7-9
CASSLKGIPYEQYF
TGTGCCAGCAGCTTAAAGGGGATCCCTTACGAGCAGTACTTC
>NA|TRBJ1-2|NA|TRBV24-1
CATSDFRGYGYTF
TGTGCCACCAGTGATTTCAGGGGCTATGGCTACACCTTC